This passage covers 19 T cell receptor beta chains from one sample sequenced in a study of blood T cell repertoires in COVID-19. Measured with immunoSEQ multiplex PCR; TCRdb has only the in-frame clones, and not every one. The sample lists approximately 450,000 clones; roughly 87% were seen once. Material for sequencing was PBMCs or T cells enriched from blood (not recorded which). The source of these receptors is a woman aged 18-35 years with acute COVID-19.

The V gene is TRBV21-1, the J gene TRBJ1-1. TRBV21-1 is a pseudogene segment. This CDR3 contains 16 residues. CDR3 coding DNA: TGTGCCAGCAGCGAAACGACGGGACTAATGAACACTGAAGCTTTCTTT. This translates into CASSETTGLMNTEAFF.

The chain carries TRBV12-3 or TRBV12-4 and TRBJ2-1; no firm D call. V lost 2 bases, J lost 9 bases, and 11 bases lay in between. The CDR3 spans 13 residues. This chain's CDR3 is CASSLPRSVEQFF. The CDR3 DNA reads as TGTGCCAGCAGTTTACCTAGAAGTGTTGAGCAGTTCTTC.

This clone was seen only once. The chain uses TRBV28 and TRBJ2-5; possible D gene TRBD1, 5 bases. Deletions cut 2 bases from V and 2 bases from J, with 15 bases between. Per germline, CDR1 MDHEN and CDR2 SYDVKM. This CDR3 region has 16 residues. The CDR3 DNA reads TGTGCCAGCAGTTTAATTAGCACAGGTTTACAAGAGACCCAGTACTTC. Its translation is CASSLISTGLQETQYF.

The chain is built from TRBV27 and TRBJ2-3; 7 bases agree with TRBD1. Looked up from germline, CDR1 is MNHEY and CDR2 is SMNVEV (reference sequence). This CDR3 is 15 amino acids long. J was trimmed by 6 bases and V by 6 bases; bases with no gene match: 12. The CDR3, as DNA: TGTGCCAGCAGGGGCGCAGGGGGAGACACGGATACGCAGTATTTT. This gives the protein CASRGAGGDTDTQYF.

The chain employs TRBV12-3 or TRBV12-4 and TRBJ1-2; the D is unclear. There are 11 residues in the CDR3. The ends were cut back, 6 bases at V and 3 bases at J, with 5 bases in the middle. CDR3 region: CASRLYYGYTF. The DNA of the CDR3 is TGTGCCAGCAGACTCTACTATGGCTACACCTTC.

The chain couples TRBV14 to TRBJ2-1; 12 nucleotides match TRBD2. J was trimmed by 4 bases and V by 4 bases; bases with no gene match: 2. Per germline, CDR1 SGHDN and CDR2 FVKESK. CDR3 size: 15 residues. The CDR3 here is CASSRGTSGYNEQFF. CDR3 nucleotides: TGTGCCAGCAGCCGTGGGACTAGCGGGTACAATGAGCAGTTCTTC.

This clone occurred once. This chain links TRBV3-1 (or the pseudogene TRBV3-2) with TRBJ1-3; D gene uncertain. This CDR3 is 15 amino acids long. Germline CDR1 LGHDT, CDR2 YNNKEL (reference sequence). Trimming removed 0 bases from V and 1 base from J, with 7 bases in between. The CDR3 DNA sequence: TGTGCCAGCAGCCAAGAAAGCATTTCTGGAAACACCATATATTTT. It specifies CASSQESISGNTIYF.

V is TRBV2 and J is TRBJ1-2; possible D gene TRBD1, 6 bases. This CDR3 is built from 12 residues. CDR1 SNHLY and CDR2 FYNNEI come from the germline V gene. V was shortened by 10 bases and J by 0 bases, with 9 bases between the two germline ends. For the CDR3, the DNA is TGTGCCACACGGACAGCTAACTATGGCTACACCTTC. This sequence encodes CATRTANYGYTF.

This clone was counted between two and nine times. This chain joins TRBV18 and TRBJ1-3; no definite D call. The CDR3 is 15 residues long. Germline V gene sequence: CDR1 KGHSH, CDR2 LQKENI. The V and J ends lost 2 bases and 0 bases respectively, with 8 bases between them. CDR3 bases: TGTGCCAGCTCACCAAGCATTGGCTCTGGAAACACCATATATTTT. It codes for CASSPSIGSGNTIYF.

A note on this clone: Additional DNA sequences in this sample encode the identical CDR3. The J gene is TRBJ1-5, the V gene TRBV27; 7 bases align to TRBD1. The CDR3 spans 13 residues. V was pared by 6 bases and J by 2 bases, with 1 base of the junction left unmatched. Germline values: CDR1 MNHEY, CDR2 SMNVEV (reference sequence). The CDR3 loop reads CASSGQGNQPQHF. The CDR3 nucleotides read TGTGCCAGCAGCGGACAGGGCAATCAGCCCCAGCATTTT.

The chain is built from TRBV11-2 and TRBJ2-3; 7 nucleotides agree with TRBD1. The CDR3 has 15 amino acids. After removal of 6 bases from V and 0 bases from J, the junction contained 6 bases not matched to a gene. CDR1 SGHAT and CDR2 FQNNGV come from the germline V gene. CDR3 protein: CASSKRQGSTDTQYF. The CDR3 DNA sequence: TGTGCCAGCAGTAAAAGACAGGGAAGCACAGATACGCAGTATTTT.

The V and J genes are TRBV19 and TRBJ1-6; D not resolved. CDR3 length: 12 residues. The germline V gene encodes CDR1 LNHDA and CDR2 SQIVND (reference sequence). Trimming removed 3 bases at V and 12 bases at J, with 9 bases between. The CDR3 DNA reads as TGTGCCAGTAGTATTGGTCGGGTACCCCTCCACTTT. Protein sequence: CASSIGRVPLHF.

This chain links TRBV9 with TRBJ2-1; 13 bases are shared with TRBD2. Germline CDR1 and CDR2: SGDLS and YYNGEE. The length of the CDR3 is 15 residues. J lost 7 bases, V lost 5 bases, and 6 bases had no gene match. DNA of the CDR3: TGTGCCAGCAGGGGACCGGGACTAGCGGGGAATGAGCAGTTCTTC. Its protein product is CASRGPGLAGNEQFF.

The chain joins TRBV28 to TRBJ1-2; D gene ambiguous. CDR1 and CDR2 (germline): MDHEN, SYDVKM. The ends were cut back, 1 base at V and 0 bases at J, with 6 bases in the middle. This CDR3 has 14 amino acids. CDR3 DNA sequence: TGTGCCAGCAGTTTATCCCCCTCTAACTATGGCTACACCTTC. This translates into CASSLSPSNYGYTF.

V and J are TRBV27 and TRBJ1-1; maybe TRBD1 (5 bases). The length of the CDR3 is 14 residues. Germline-derived CDR1 and CDR2 are MNHEY and SMNVEV (reference sequence). V was shortened by 6 bases and J by 0 bases, with 11 bases between the two germline ends. The CDR3 loop is CASRKTELNTEAFF. The CDR3 region has the DNA TGTGCCAGCAGGAAGACAGAATTGAACACTGAAGCTTTCTTT.

The genes are TRBV28 and TRBJ1-6, with 7 nucleotides matching TRBD1. Germline assignment: CDR1 MDHEN and CDR2 SYDVKM. V gave up 7 bases and J gave up 5 bases; unmatched junction bases: 8. This CDR3 is built from 15 residues. The CDR3 region is CASNELTGNNSPLHF. The DNA of the CDR3 is TGTGCCAGCAATGAATTGACAGGGAATAATTCACCCCTCCACTTT.

This clone was observed once. This chain joins TRBV18 and TRBJ1-6; possibly TRBD1 for D (6 bases). This CDR3 comprises 15 residues. CDR1 and CDR2 (germline): KGHSH, LQKENI. V was cut by 4 bases and J by 4 bases, with 11 bases left in between. In DNA, the CDR3 is TGTGCCAGCTCACAAAACGGACAGTATAATTCACCCCTCCACTTT. It is translated as CASSQNGQYNSPLHF.

The chain couples TRBV2 to TRBJ1-3; 7 bases match TRBD1. Germline loops: CDR1 SNHLY, CDR2 FYNNEI. The CDR3 loop spans 14 amino acids. V shed 5 bases, J shed 0 bases, and the junction held 1 base outside the gene matches. The CDR3, as DNA: TGTGCCAGCAGTCGACAGGGCTCTGGAAACACCATATATTTT. Translation: CASSRQGSGNTIYF.

This clone was found a few times. The chain couples TRBV9 to TRBJ2-2, with 8 bases lining up with TRBD2. V shed 7 bases and J 7 bases; nucleotides not matched to a gene: 6. The germline CDR1 and CDR2 sequences are SGDLS and YYNGEE. The CDR3 has 13 residues. CDR3 sequence reads: CASRRGENGELFF. The CDR3, as DNA: TGTGCCAGCCGGCGGGGGGAAAACGGGGAGCTGTTTTTT.